This TCR beta chain was observed in a study of graft-versus-host responses after intestinal transplantation. Study-wide context: Multivisceral, liver-intestinal, or isolated intestinal grafts went to recipients.

The V and J ends lost 5 bases and 4 bases, in that order; junction bases with no gene match: 8. Germline assignment: CDR1 SGHTA and CDR2 FQGTGA. The CDR3 contains 15 residues. The table came from immunoSEQ multiplex PCR; TCRdb's copy has only in-frame clones and leaves some out. Of roughly 69,000 clones listed, 80% to 95% are singletons. The rearrangement links TRBV7-3 to TRBJ2-1; 7 nucleotides align to TRBD2. The TCR sequence derives from a human patient who received an intestinal transplant, so some T cells may come from the graft donor. The source material was bone marrow, sampled 734 days after intestinal transplantation. The CDR3 loop is CASSPVGGSYNEQFF. The CDR3 DNA sequence: TGTGCCAGCAGCCCTGTGGGGGGGTCATACAATGAGCAGTTCTTC.